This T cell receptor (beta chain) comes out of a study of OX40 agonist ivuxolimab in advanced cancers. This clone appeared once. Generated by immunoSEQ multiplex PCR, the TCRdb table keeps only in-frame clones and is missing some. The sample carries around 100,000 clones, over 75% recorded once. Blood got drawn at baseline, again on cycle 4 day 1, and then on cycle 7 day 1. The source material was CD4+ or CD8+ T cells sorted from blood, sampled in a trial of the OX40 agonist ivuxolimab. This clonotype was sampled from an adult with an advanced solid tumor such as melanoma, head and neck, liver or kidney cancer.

The CDR3 sequence is CASSTGTGIGGNTIYF. CDR3 bases: TGTGCCAGCAGCACCGGGACAGGGATAGGAGGAAACACCATATATTTT. This chain uses TRBV9 with TRBJ1-3, with 9 nucleotides matching TRBD1. The CDR3 runs 16 residues. After removal of 4 bases from V and 4 bases from J, the junction contained 9 bases not matched to a gene. Per germline, CDR1 SGDLS and CDR2 YYNGEE.